Shown below are 15 T cell receptor beta chains from a single sample sequenced in a study of T cell responses to AZD1222 COVID-19 vaccine. TCRdb's copy holds only in-frame clones and misses some; the assay was immunoSEQ multiplex PCR. The sample table sets out over 120,000 clones. Sequences were obtained from peripheral blood. The origin of the receptors is an adult in good health.

A remark on this clone: A junction end diverges from the germline sequence, so it may reflect a read error. J is TRBJ1-5 and V is TRBV6-2 or TRBV6-3; possible D gene TRBD1, 6 bases. Looked up from germline, CDR1 is MNHEY and CDR2 is SVGEGT. The CDR3 extends over 17 amino acids. CDR3 protein: CASSHSPGGPSNQPQHF. CDR3 DNA: TGTGCCAGCAGTCACTCCCCCGGGGGGCCTAGCAATCAGCCCCAGCATTTT.

The gene calls are TRBV19 and TRBJ1-2, with 9 nucleotides matching TRBD1. Trimming at V came to 7 bases and at J to 0 bases, leaving 9 bases not matched to a gene. The CDR3 totals 16 residues. The germline CDR1 and CDR2 sequences are LNHDA and SQIVND (reference sequence). Here the CDR3 DNA reads TGTGCCAGTACCCCAGGGGGGACAGGGCCTAACTATGGCTACACCTTC. As protein: CASTPGGTGPNYGYTF.

V usage is TRBV2 and J usage is TRBJ1-5; D call uncertain. The CDR3 runs 15 residues. The germline CDR1 and CDR2 sequences are SNHLY and FYNNEI. V lost 6 bases to trimming and J lost 0 bases, with 12 bases between them. CDR3 DNA sequence: TGTGCCAGCAGACTCCGAAGGGATAGCAATCAGCCCCAGCATTTT. It is translated as CASRLRRDSNQPQHF.

The chain has TRBV6-5 and TRBJ2-7, with 7 bases that match TRBD2. V lost 8 bases and J lost 3; bases outside the gene matches: 13. This CDR3 has 15 residues. Germline CDR1 reads MNHEY; CDR2 reads SVGAGI. The CDR3 coding sequence is TGTGCCAGCTCCTGGGCCCTTGGCGGGGGCTACGAGCAGTACTTC. Amino acid sequence: CASSWALGGGYEQYF.

This sequence joins TRBV11-2 and TRBJ2-7; D possibly corresponds to TRBD1 (6 bases). There are 14 residues in the CDR3. V was cut by 5 bases and J by 2 bases, with 13 bases left in between. Germline CDR1 reads SGHAT; CDR2 reads FQNNGV. CDR3 sequence (DNA): TGTGCCAGCAGCCAATACAGGGCCCCCTACGAGCAGTACTTC. Translation gives CASSQYRAPYEQYF.

This chain links TRBV30 with TRBJ1-4; D uncertain. Germline loops: CDR1 GTSNPN, CDR2 SVGIG (reference sequence). The CDR3 covers 12 residues. Trimming shortened V by 1 base and J by 8 bases, and 8 bases separated the two germline ends. The CDR3 region has the DNA TGTGCCTGGAGTGCAATCAAGGAAAAACTGTTTTTT. Translation gives CAWSAIKEKLFF.

The chain uses TRBV5-5 and TRBJ1-5; D uncertain. V lost 2 bases, J lost 4 bases, and 13 bases lay in between. CDR3 length equals 15 residues. Germline values: CDR1 SGHKS, CDR2 YYEKEE (reference sequence). CDR3 region: CASSFFGSGNQPQHF. The CDR3 DNA follows: TGTGCCAGCAGCTTCTTTGGGAGCGGGAATCAGCCCCAGCATTTT. The full variable domain, completed using reference TRBV5-5 and TRBJ1-5, is DAGVTQSPTHLIKTRGQQVTLRCSPISGHKSVSWYQQVLGQGPQFIFQYYEKEERGRGNFPDRFSARQFPNYSSELNVNALLLGDSALYLCASSFFGSGNQPQHFGDGTRLSIL.

This rearrangement joins TRBV9 to TRBJ2-1; TRBD2 matches at 8 bases. Germline CDR1 is SGDLS and CDR2 is YYNGEE. This CDR3 has 15 amino acids. After removal of 4 bases from V and 7 bases from J, the junction contained 10 bases not matched to a gene. CDR3 protein: CASSQVRGEGNEQFF. CDR3 coding DNA: TGTGCCAGCAGCCAGGTGCGGGGGGAGGGTAATGAGCAGTTCTTC.

The V and J genes are TRBV3-1 (or the pseudogene TRBV3-2) and TRBJ1-2, with 7 positions matching TRBD1. The CDR3 consists of 15 residues. Trimming took 0 bases from V and 8 from J; bases not matched to a gene: 9. Germline V lookup: CDR1 LGHDT, CDR2 YNNKEL (reference sequence). The CDR3 coding sequence is TGTGCCAGCAGCCAAGACCTGACAGGGTTAAGGGGCTACACCTTC. It codes for CASSQDLTGLRGYTF.

The rearrangement joins TRBV19 to TRBJ1-5; 10 bases align to TRBD1. V gave up 4 bases and J gave up 5 bases; unmatched junction bases: 8. The CDR3 runs to 16 residues. Germline values: CDR1 LNHDA, CDR2 SQIVND (reference sequence). The CDR3 loop is CASSTSDRGKDQPQHF. In nucleotides, the CDR3 is TGTGCCAGTAGTACTTCGGACAGGGGGAAGGATCAGCCCCAGCATTTT.

The chain is built from TRBV24-1 and TRBJ1-3, with D possibly TRBD1 on 5 matching bases. CDR3 length: 15 residues. V was pared by 1 base and J by 1 base, with 7 bases between. Per germline, CDR1 KGHDR and CDR2 SFDVKD. CDR3 amino acids: CATSDFQGSGNTIYF. The DNA of the CDR3 is TGTGCCACCAGTGATTTTCAGGGTTCTGGAAACACCATATATTTT.

The rearrangement joins TRBV7-2 to TRBJ1-4, with D hard to call. The CDR3 runs to 16 residues. Trimming cost V 3 bases and J 5 bases, with 16 bases left between them. The germline V gene has CDR1 SGHTA and CDR2 FQGNSA. The CDR3 reads CASSLYYQDGNEKLFF. The CDR3 DNA follows: TGTGCCAGCAGCTTGTATTATCAGGACGGGAATGAAAAACTGTTTTTT.

V and J are TRBV4-2 and TRBJ2-7; D unresolved. This CDR3 has 14 residues. Germline CDR1 and CDR2: LGHNA and YNFKEQ. V lost 0 bases, J lost 0 bases, and 6 bases lay in between. The CDR3 sequence is CASSQERSSYEQYF. The CDR3 nucleotides read TGTGCCAGCAGCCAAGAACGTTCCTCCTACGAGCAGTACTTC.

This rearrangement joins TRBV5-1 to TRBJ1-6, with D unclear. Germline V gene data show CDR1 as SGHRS and CDR2 as YFSETQ. V lost 4 bases, J lost 10 bases, and 18 bases lay in between. The CDR3 runs 15 residues. This CDR3 reads CASSLSGLLESPLHF. The CDR3 DNA reads as TGCGCCAGCAGCCTCTCTGGGCTTTTGGAATCACCCCTCCACTTT.

The chain combines TRBV2 with TRBJ2-5; 8 nucleotides match TRBD1. The CDR3 covers 16 residues. V gave up 5 bases and J gave up 4 bases; unmatched junction bases: 12. Germline V lookup: CDR1 SNHLY, CDR2 FYNNEI. The CDR3 protein is CASSLGQAGFSETQYF. The CDR3 DNA reads TGTGCCAGCAGTTTGGGACAGGCGGGTTTTTCAGAGACCCAGTACTTC. Complete variable domain (other parts from reference TRBV2 and TRBJ2-5): EPEVTQTPSHQVTQMGQEVILRCVPISNHLYFYWYRQILGQKVEFLVSFYNNEISEKSEIFDDQFSVERPDGSNFTLKIRSTKLEDSAMYFCASSLGQAGFSETQYFGPGTRLLVL.